These 10 T cell receptor beta chains were sequenced from one sample in a study of cytomegalovirus exposure and HLA in healthy donors. A multiplex PCR was run with 60 Vbeta primers and 13 Jbeta primers. Here immunoSEQ multiplex PCR was the method, and the copy in TCRdb shows in-frame clones only, minus some. The data contain about 150,000 clones, roughly 72% of them singletons. Sequencing input: PBMCs. The receptors were sampled from a man aged 30-40 years in good health and CMV-seronegative.

The chain has TRBV28 and TRBJ2-7; D is unresolved. Germline V lookup: CDR1 MDHEN, CDR2 SYDVKM. This CDR3 is built from 17 residues. V was pared by 4 bases and J by 3 bases, with 22 bases between. The CDR3 nucleotides read TGTGCCAGCAGTTCCCCCTCTATGGGCACAGAATACTACGAGCAGTACTTC. Translated, it gives CASSSPSMGTEYYEQYF.

The V gene is TRBV29-1, the J gene TRBJ2-3; a weak D match, TRBD1 (6 bases). The CDR3 totals 14 residues. Germline loops: CDR1 SQVTM, CDR2 ANQGSEA. Trimming pared 6 bases from V and 0 bases from J, leaving 13 bases between. CDR3 protein: CSVGARHSTDTQYF. The CDR3 DNA reads as TGCAGCGTGGGGGCCAGGCATAGCACAGATACGCAGTATTTT.

This clone came up a few times. The V gene is TRBV28, the J gene TRBJ1-4; TRBD1 might be the D (6 bases). Looked up from germline, CDR1 is MDHEN and CDR2 is SYDVKM. V dropped 7 bases and J dropped 8 bases, with 14 bases sitting between them. The CDR3 has 13 amino acids. CDR3 protein: CASKPTGLEKLFF. The DNA of the CDR3 is TGTGCCAGCAAACCAACAGGGCTCGAAAAACTGTTTTTT.

This clone has only a few counts. This sample includes further DNA sequences coding for the same CDR3. The chain combines TRBV5-1 with TRBJ1-2, with 8 bases fitting TRBD1. Germline V gives CDR1 SGHRS, CDR2 YFSETQ. Germline trimming cut 0 bases from V and 8 bases from J; bases unmatched to any gene: 3. This CDR3 has 13 residues. The CDR3 nucleotides read TGCGCCAGCAGCTTGGGACAGGGGAGAGGCTACACCTTC. Protein: CASSLGQGRGYTF.

The V gene is TRBV19, the J gene TRBJ1-6; D is possibly TRBD1 (5 bases). The V and J ends lost 4 bases and 1 base respectively, with 8 bases between them. The CDR3 covers 15 residues. Germline V lookup: CDR1 LNHDA, CDR2 SQIVND (reference sequence). The CDR3 nucleotides are TGTGCCAGTAGTACCGGGGGTTCCTATAATTCACCCCTCCACTTT. This gives the protein CASSTGGSYNSPLHF.

The chain has TRBV10-3 and TRBJ2-1; D unclear. There are 18 residues in the CDR3. CDR1 is ENHRY, CDR2 SYGVKD, per germline. Between the trimmed V and J ends, which lost 0 bases and 1 base, there was a span of 16 bases. The CDR3: CAISESVISDKSYNEQFF. In nucleotides, the CDR3 is TGTGCCATCAGTGAGTCTGTAATCAGCGATAAGTCCTACAATGAGCAGTTCTTC.

This clone appeared once. The genes are TRBV4-2 and TRBJ2-4; D ambiguous. The CDR3 is 14 residues long. Germline lookup yields CDR1 LGHNA and CDR2 YNFKEQ. V shed 1 base and J shed 4 bases, with 8 bases lying between them. In DNA, the CDR3 is TGTGCCAGCAGCCAAGTGGCGGATAAAAACATTCAGTACTTC. It specifies CASSQVADKNIQYF.

The chain joins TRBV28 to TRBJ1-1, with D tentatively TRBD1 (6 bases). This CDR3 is built from 15 residues. The germline V gene encodes CDR1 MDHEN and CDR2 SYDVKM. V dropped 2 bases and J dropped 1 base, with 11 bases sitting between them. The CDR3 sequence: CASSLRQDTNTEAFF. CDR3 bases: TGTGCCAGCAGTTTAAGACAGGACACGAACACTGAAGCTTTCTTT.

For the CDR3, the DNA is TGTGCCAGCAGCTTCACAGGGGTCTGGGATTCACCCCTCCACTTT. It yields the protein CASSFTGVWDSPLHF. The rearrangement joins TRBV5-6 to TRBJ1-6; 7 bases align to TRBD1. In germline, CDR1 is SGHDT, CDR2 YYEEEE. This CDR3 comprises 15 residues. With V trimmed by 2 bases and J by 8 bases, 7 bases remained unmatched.

The gene calls are TRBV5-1 and TRBJ1-2, with TRBD1 matching 10 bases. The germline V gene has CDR1 SGHRS and CDR2 YFSETQ. The trim removed 0 bases at V and 4 bases at J, leaving 3 bases unmatched. The CDR3 totals 15 residues. CDR3 coding DNA: TGCGCCAGCAGCTTGGCCGGGACAGGGGCCTATGGCTACACCTTC. It codes for CASSLAGTGAYGYTF. The entire variable domain, with the rest obtained from reference TRBV5-1 and TRBJ1-2, is as follows: KAGVTQTPRYLIKTRGQQVTLSCSPISGHRSVSWYQQTPGQGLQFLFEYFSETQRNKGNFPGRFSGRQFSNSRSEMNVSTLELGDSALYLCASSLAGTGAYGYTFGSGTRLTVV.